This T cell receptor (beta chain) came from a study of human CD8 memory T cell subsets. Making the TCR beta libraries relied on UMI-labeled 5' RACE. Per the study methods: Across the sequenced material, each individual TCR beta library was found to contain somewhere between 3,000 and 18,000 functional CDR3 beta clonotypes. TCRdb re-called the 5' RACE reads and catalogs CDR3 proteins one per entry, DNA excluded. TCRdb's processing, not the authors', yielded these V and J calls. This listing includes about 12,000 distinct CDR3 sequences. Regarding the study as a whole: Stem-like memory and precursor exhausted T cell populations exhibited comparably high diversity, in distinction to effector memory cells. When diversity was estimated with Chao1, stem-like memory T cells appeared more diverse than precursor exhausted T cells.

The V gene's germline CDR1 is SGHDT and CDR2 YYEEEE. The CDR3 is made up of 13 amino acids. Total CD8+ T cells underwent enrichment via negative magnetic separation. Comments on this clonotype: Its target is not known.

This sequence was found in a human donor in good health. The chain employs TRBV5-6 and TRBJ2-2. The sample consisted of CD8+ T cells from PBMCs. CDR3 amino acids: CASSLPLTGELFF.